These T cell receptor beta chains were read from a single sample in a study of control samples from healthy donors and cancer patients. Generated by immunoSEQ multiplex PCR, the TCRdb table keeps only in-frame clones and is missing some. The sample lists tens of thousands of clones, 75% to 95% occurring once. The specimen was PBMCs. The source is a man aged 45 to 65 with lung cancer. The CDR3 runs from the conserved cysteine through the conserved F or W. A D gene is named only where the DNA matches it firmly. Clone size, where shown, is once, few, many, or a class for clones that have expanded.

cdr3_nt: TGTGCCAGCAGTGCGGGACCGGGACTAGAATTCGAGCAGTTCTTC
cdr3_aa: CASSAGPGLEFEQFF
v_call: TRBV28
d_call: TRBD2
clone_size: -
j_call: TRBJ2-1

cdr3_nt: TGTGCCAGCAGTCGCGATCCCGAATTTAACACCGGGGAGCTGTTTTTT
cdr3_aa: CASSRDPEFNTGELFF
v_call: TRBV7-6
d_call: -
clone_size: -
j_call: TRBJ2-2

cdr3_nt: TGTGCCAGCAGTCAGGGGTCCAAGGTCACCGGGGAGCTGTTTTTT
cdr3_aa: CASSQGSKVTGELFF
v_call: TRBV2
d_call: -
clone_size: -
j_call: TRBJ2-2

cdr3_nt: TGTGCCAGCAGCTTAGGAGTGAACTATGGCTACACCTTC
cdr3_aa: CASSLGVNYGYTF
v_call: TRBV7-9
d_call: -
clone_size: -
j_call: TRBJ1-2

cdr3_nt: TGTGCCACCAGTGATTTGCCAGCGGGGGCGAACACCGGGGAGCTGTTTTTT
cdr3_aa: CATSDLPAGANTGELFF
v_call: TRBV24-1
d_call: TRBD2
clone_size: -
j_call: TRBJ2-2

cdr3_nt: TGTGCCAGCAGTCTTGGACTAGCGGGTGTCCTTGAGCAGTTCTTC
cdr3_aa: CASSLGLAGVLEQFF
v_call: TRBV6-5
d_call: TRBD2
clone_size: -
j_call: TRBJ2-1

cdr3_nt: TGTGCCAGCAGCTCGCCGGGACAGGGGGTAGATACGCAGTATTTT
cdr3_aa: CASSSPGQGVDTQYF
v_call: TRBV7-9
d_call: TRBD1
clone_size: -
j_call: TRBJ2-3

cdr3_nt: TGCGCCAGCAGCCAAGATAAACGGAACCTTAACTATGGCTACACCTTC
cdr3_aa: CASSQDKRNLNYGYTF
v_call: TRBV4-3
d_call: -
clone_size: once
j_call: TRBJ1-2

cdr3_nt: TGCGCCAGCAAATTGGGGGGACCGGACTATGGCTACACCTTC
cdr3_aa: CASKLGGPDYGYTF
v_call: TRBV10-2
d_call: -
clone_size: large
j_call: TRBJ1-2

cdr3_nt: TGTGCCAGCAGCTTACAACCGGGACTAGCGGGGATCTCCTACGAGCAGTACTTC
cdr3_aa: CASSLQPGLAGISYEQYF
v_call: TRBV7-2
d_call: TRBD2
clone_size: once
j_call: TRBJ2-7

cdr3_nt: TGTGCCAGTAAATCGCTTAAAGTAGGGACTTCCAGCAATCAGCCCCAGCATTTT
cdr3_aa: CASKSLKVGTSSNQPQHF
v_call: TRBV19
d_call: -
clone_size: -
j_call: TRBJ1-5